These 11 T cell receptor beta chains came from one sample sequenced in a study of T cell repertoires in aging, cancer and after chemotherapy. TCR beta rearrangements were amplified from peripheral blood genomic DNA. A mixed TRB-A/B primer pool amplified rearranged TRB by multiplex touch-down PCR. Using its own MiXCR run on the multiplex PCR reads, TCRdb lists one record per CDR3 protein. The sample holds 2,000 or so distinct CDR3 sequences, more than 20% seen once. What was sequenced was blood. The source is a human donor with a solid tumor.

Regarding this clonotype: A clone one base away is much larger, so this may be a read error. J is TRBJ2-7 and V is TRBV5-6; 11 bases agree with TRBD2. Unmatched junction bases numbered 11, after V lost 2 bases and J lost 7 bases. Germline CDR1 SGHDT, CDR2 YYEEEE. The length of the CDR3 is 16 residues. This CDR3 reads CASSFRLAGRGGEQYF. CDR3 coding DNA: TGTGCCAGCAGCTTTAGACTAGCGGGGAGAGGAGGTGAGCAGTACTTC.

This clonotype is medium-sized (0.01 to 0.1%) by share. This chain connects TRBV20-1 to TRBJ2-3; TRBD2 aligns across 8 bases. The CDR3 has 11 amino acids. Germline assignment: CDR1 DFQATT and CDR2 SNEGSKA (reference sequence). The ends lost 4 bases at V and 9 bases at J; junction bases unmatched: 3. The CDR3 protein is CSATSGGTQYF. In DNA form, the CDR3 reads TGCAGTGCTACCAGCGGGGGAACGCAGTATTTT.

The CDR3, as DNA: TGTGCCACCAGTGATGATAGCGGTGAGCAGTTCTTC. This translates into CATSDDSGEQFF. The V call is TRBV24-1, the J call TRBJ2-1; TRBD2 is a possible D gene (6 bases). Trimming removed 3 bases from V and 9 bases from J, with 8 bases in between. The CDR3 runs to 12 residues. Per the germline V gene, CDR1 is KGHDR and CDR2 is SFDVKD.

The genes are TRBV20-1 and TRBJ2-5; D is perhaps TRBD2 (7 bases). This CDR3 has 14 residues. CDR1 is DFQATT, CDR2 SNEGSKA, per germline (reference sequence). Trimming pared 4 bases from V and 4 bases from J, leaving 16 bases between. The CDR3 sequence is CSAMGGARGETQYF. CDR3 coding DNA: TGCAGTGCTATGGGGGGGGCTAGGGGAGAGACCCAGTACTTC.

The genes are TRBV28 and TRBJ2-5, with D perhaps TRBD1 (6 bases). Germline CDR1 MDHEN, CDR2 SYDVKM. The V end was cut by 5 bases, the J end by 2 bases, with 12 bases between. The CDR3 sequence is 14 residues long. CDR3 DNA: TGTGCCAGCAGTATCCCTGGACAGCAAGAGACCCAGTACTTC. Its protein is CASSIPGQQETQYF. The whole variable domain, filled in from reference TRBV28 and TRBJ2-5, reads DVKVTQSSRYLVKRTGEKVFLECVQDMDHENMFWYRQDPGLGLRLIYFSYDVKMKEKGDIPEGYSVSREKKERFSLILESASTNQTSMYLCASSIPGQQETQYFGPGTRLLVL.

The chain recombines TRBV6-5 with TRBJ2-7, with TRBD2 matching over 16 bases. CDR3 length equals 16 residues. The trim removed 2 bases at V and 6 bases at J, leaving 4 bases unmatched. Germline CDR1 is MNHEY and CDR2 is SVGAGI. For the CDR3, the DNA is TGTGCCAGCAGTTACGGGACTAGCGGGGGGGCCCGCGAGCAGTACTTC. Its protein product is CASSYGTSGGAREQYF.

This clonotype is large. This chain connects TRBV29-1 to TRBJ1-1, with D unresolved. This CDR3 region has 14 residues. V lost 5 bases, J lost 6 bases, and 19 bases lay in between. From germline, CDR1 is SQVTM and CDR2 ANQGSEA. DNA of the CDR3: TGCAGCGTTAAAGTTGCGCCTAATGGGGCTGAAGCTTTCTTT. Translated, it gives CSVKVAPNGAEAFF. Full variable domain (remainder filled in from reference TRBV29-1 and TRBJ1-1): SAVISQKPSRDICQRGTSLTIQCQVDSQVTMMFWYRQQPGQSLTLIATANQGSEATYESGFVIDKFPISRPNLTFSTLTVSNMSPEDSSIYLCSVKVAPNGAEAFFGQGTRLTVV.

This clonotype was seen only a few times. The gene calls are TRBV10-3 and TRBJ1-1; D perhaps matches TRBD1 (5 bases). This CDR3 contains 14 residues. Germline values: CDR1 ENHRY, CDR2 SYGVKD. Deletions cut 8 bases from V and 6 bases from J, with 19 bases between. CDR3 sequence (DNA): TGTGCCATCCGAGGGGCAATCCGGTCCGCTGAAGCTTTCTTT. Amino acid sequence: CAIRGAIRSAEAFF.

By proportion, this clonotype is medium-sized. V usage is TRBV6-2 or TRBV6-3 and J usage is TRBJ1-2, with 8 bases fitting TRBD1. After removal of 0 bases from V and 4 bases from J, the junction contained 4 bases not matched to a gene. This CDR3 has 15 residues. Germline-derived CDR1 and CDR2 are MNHEY and SVGEGT. The CDR3 reads CASSYSRQGSYGYTF. CDR3 nucleotides: TGTGCCAGCAGTTACTCGAGACAGGGGAGCTATGGCTACACCTTC.

This clonotype has just a few counts. The V and J genes are TRBV5-1 and TRBJ2-7, with 10 bases that match TRBD1. J gave up 4 bases and V 3 bases, and 7 bases lay outside the gene matches. The CDR3 is 15 amino acids. The V gene's germline CDR1 is SGHRS and CDR2 YFSETQ. The CDR3 sequence: CASSSLRTGGYEQYF. CDR3 coding DNA: TGCGCCAGCAGCTCCCTTAGGACAGGGGGGTACGAGCAGTACTTC.

The chain has TRBV24-1 and TRBJ2-5, with 10 bases matching TRBD2. Per germline, CDR1 KGHDR and CDR2 SFDVKD. V lost 6 bases, J lost 1 base, and 1 base stayed unmatched. The CDR3 has 14 amino acids. CDR3 nucleotides: TGTGCCACCAGTCTAGCGGGGGTCCAAGAGACCCAGTACTTC. Translating it yields CATSLAGVQETQYF.